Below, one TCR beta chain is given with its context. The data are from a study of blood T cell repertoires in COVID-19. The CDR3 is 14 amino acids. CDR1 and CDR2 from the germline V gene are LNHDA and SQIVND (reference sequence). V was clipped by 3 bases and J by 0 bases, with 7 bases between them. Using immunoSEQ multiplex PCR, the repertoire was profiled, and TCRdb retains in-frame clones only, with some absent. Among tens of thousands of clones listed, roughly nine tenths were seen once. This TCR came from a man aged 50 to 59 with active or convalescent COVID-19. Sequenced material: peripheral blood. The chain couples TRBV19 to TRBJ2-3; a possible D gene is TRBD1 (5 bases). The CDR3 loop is CASSMGPSTDTQYF. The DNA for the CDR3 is TGTGCCAGTAGTATGGGGCCTAGCACAGATACGCAGTATTTT.